The 5 T cell receptor beta chains below were found in one sample sequenced in a study of blood T cell repertoires in COVID-19. Generated by immunoSEQ multiplex PCR, the TCRdb table keeps only in-frame clones and is missing some. The repertoire consists of some 250,000 clones, with roughly four fifths occurring once and the leading ten covering 9.5% to 15%. Sequencing was performed on peripheral blood. These receptors all come from a woman aged 55-70 years with active or convalescent COVID-19.

V usage is TRBV19 and J usage is TRBJ2-3, with 7 bases lining up with TRBD1. Trimming at V came to 5 bases and at J to 4 bases, leaving 6 bases not matched to a gene. The germline V gene has CDR1 LNHDA and CDR2 SQIVND (reference sequence). This CDR3 is built from 14 residues. This CDR3 is CASSRTGVPDTQYF. The CDR3 DNA is TGTGCCAGTAGTCGGACAGGCGTTCCAGATACGCAGTATTTT.

The gene calls are TRBV28 and TRBJ2-2, with TRBD1 identical over 8 bases. CDR1 and CDR2 from the germline V gene are MDHEN and SYDVKM. There are 15 residues in the CDR3. J lost 5 bases, V lost 8 bases, and 10 bases had no gene match. The chain's CDR3 is CASGQDRVATGELFF. For the CDR3, the DNA is TGTGCCAGCGGACAGGACAGGGTCGCTACCGGGGAGCTGTTTTTT.

In regard to this clone: One junction end does not reproduce the germline sequence, and a read error may be involved. The chain employs TRBV7-7 and TRBJ2-2; TRBD1 matches at 9 bases. The CDR3 runs 16 residues. Germline CDR1 and CDR2: SSHAT and FNYEAQ (reference sequence). CDR3 in amino acids: CASSLGQGINTGELFF. As DNA, the CDR3 is TGTGCTAGCAGCTTAGGACAGGGGATAAACACCGGGGAGCTGTTTTTT.

Comments on this clone: Other nucleotide sequences in the sample specify the same CDR3. The chain's CDR3 is CASSPTSGGYNEQFF. The CDR3 coding sequence is TGTGCCAGCAGCCCGACTAGCGGGGGTTACAATGAGCAGTTCTTC. This rearrangement joins TRBV7-2 to TRBJ2-1, with TRBD2 matching over 12 bases. V gave up 5 bases and J gave up 4 bases; unmatched junction bases: 3. The germline CDR1 and CDR2 sequences are SGHTA and FQGNSA. CDR3 length equals 15 residues.

The chain recombines TRBV19 with TRBJ1-4; 7 bases are shared with TRBD1. With 3 bases clipped from V and 3 bases from J, the junction kept 1 base outside the gene matches. Germline loops: CDR1 LNHDA, CDR2 SQIVND (reference sequence). The CDR3 has 14 residues. Here the CDR3 DNA reads TGTGCCAGTAGTATCCAGGGGGCTAATGAAAAACTGTTTTTT. Its translation: CASSIQGANEKLFF.